A single T cell receptor beta chain is shown here with its context. The antigen remains unidentified. These data originate in a study of cytomegalovirus exposure and HLA in healthy donors. The study ran its PCR with 60 Vbeta and 13 Jbeta primers. This table comes from immunoSEQ multiplex PCR, and its TCRdb copy is limited to in-frame clones, with some not included. The sample lists under 150,000 clones, 70% to 80% seen once, with 3% to 3.5% in the top ten. Points from the study as a whole: Later analysis associated a missense DCLRE1C variant with TCR beta V- and J-gene trimming.

The material sequenced was PBMCs. This TCR was sampled from a female donor in good health and CMV-seronegative.

The CDR3 region has the DNA TGTGCCAGCAGCCCACCCGGACAGGGAATTATGGGCACCGGGGAGCTGTTTTTT. Its translation: CASSPPGQGIMGTGELFF. The chain is built from TRBV9 and TRBJ2-2; 8 bases match TRBD1. The CDR3 has 18 residues. Unmatched junction bases numbered 15, after V lost 4 bases and J lost 4 bases. Looked up from germline, CDR1 is SGDLS and CDR2 is YYNGEE.